Listed below are T cell receptor beta chains from one sample, sequenced in a study of shared clonotypes between healthy human individuals. Sequencing used immunoSEQ multiplex PCR; TCRdb keeps in-frame clones, though not all of them. The profile shows around 2.5 million clones, under 95% of them singletons. Sequencing was done on a sample of naive CD4+ T cells from PBMCs. Receptors originate from a man between 18 and 35 years old in good health. Some clones in this sample may be carry-over from other donors' samples. Both conserved end residues are part of each CDR3. The D gene is left open where the match is weak. The listing skips clone size in some rows; elsewhere it reads once, few, many or a size class.

j_gene: TRBJ1-1
v_gene: TRBV4-2
abundance: -
d_gene: -
CDR3nt: TGTGCCAGCAGCCAGGGGATTAGTGAGAACACTGAAGCTTTCTTT
CDR3aa: CASSQGISENTEAFF

j_gene: TRBJ2-2
v_gene: TRBV18
abundance: once
d_gene: -
CDR3nt: TGTGCCAGCTCACCGTCCAGGGGGGACACCGGGGAGCTGTTTTTT
CDR3aa: CASSPSRGDTGELFF

j_gene: TRBJ1-5
v_gene: TRBV28
abundance: -
d_gene: -
CDR3nt: TGTGCCAGCTCTCAGCTTGCGAGGAATCAGCCCCAGCATTTT
CDR3aa: CASSQLARNQPQHF

j_gene: TRBJ2-1
v_gene: TRBV11-2
abundance: -
d_gene: -
CDR3nt: TGTGCCAGCAGCTTCGGGGGAGGCATCCAGGGTGAGCAGTTCTTC
CDR3aa: CASSFGGGIQGEQFF

j_gene: TRBJ2-1
v_gene: TRBV10-3
abundance: -
d_gene: -
CDR3nt: TGTGCCATTTGGGACGGAGACAATGAGCAGTTCTTC
CDR3aa: CAIWDGDNEQFF

j_gene: TRBJ2-3
v_gene: TRBV2
abundance: -
d_gene: TRBD2
CDR3nt: TGTGCCAGCAGTGTGGAGCGGGGTGGGGGGACGCAGTATTTT
CDR3aa: CASSVERGGGTQYF

j_gene: TRBJ2-3
v_gene: TRBV6-5
abundance: -
d_gene: -
CDR3nt: TGTGCCAGCAGGTCCGACGGGACAGATACGCAGTATTTT
CDR3aa: CASRSDGTDTQYF

j_gene: TRBJ2-1
v_gene: TRBV11-2
abundance: -
d_gene: TRBD2
CDR3nt: TGTGCCAGCAGCTCCCCTAGCGGAGGCTACAATGAGCAGTTCTTC
CDR3aa: CASSSPSGGYNEQFF

j_gene: TRBJ1-4
v_gene: TRBV2
abundance: -
d_gene: TRBD1
CDR3nt: TGTGCCAGCAGGAGGGACAGGAGTAATGAAAAACTGTTTTTT
CDR3aa: CASRRDRSNEKLFF

j_gene: TRBJ2-1
v_gene: TRBV9
abundance: -
d_gene: -
CDR3nt: TGTGCCAGCAGCGTACGACGGGAGACCCCCAATGAGCAGTTCTTC
CDR3aa: CASSVRRETPNEQFF

j_gene: TRBJ1-2
v_gene: TRBV6-5
abundance: -
d_gene: -
CDR3nt: TGTGCCAGCAGTTCCTACGGGGGCAACTATGGCTACACCTTC
CDR3aa: CASSSYGGNYGYTF

j_gene: TRBJ2-3
v_gene: TRBV5-1
abundance: -
d_gene: -
CDR3nt: TGCGCCAGCAGCACAGGACTGCCACTCACAGATACGCAGTATTTT
CDR3aa: CASSTGLPLTDTQYF

j_gene: TRBJ2-7
v_gene: TRBV5-1
abundance: -
d_gene: -
CDR3nt: TGCGCCAGCAAGGAAGGGGGAGCGGCTCCCTACGAGCAGTACTTC
CDR3aa: CASKEGGAAPYEQYF

j_gene: TRBJ2-7
v_gene: TRBV5-1
abundance: once
d_gene: -
CDR3nt: TGCGCCAGCAGCTCGACAGGAGCCGTTGGTCAGCAGTACTTC
CDR3aa: CASSSTGAVGQQYF

j_gene: TRBJ2-7
v_gene: TRBV11-2
abundance: once
d_gene: -
CDR3nt: TGTGCCAGCAGCTCGGGGCCCTCCTACGAGCAGTACTTC
CDR3aa: CASSSGPSYEQYF

j_gene: TRBJ2-7
v_gene: TRBV5-8
abundance: -
d_gene: -
CDR3nt: TGTGCCAGCAGCTTGGTCCCCCTTACAGGATACGAGCAGTACTTC
CDR3aa: CASSLVPLTGYEQYF

j_gene: TRBJ1-1
v_gene: TRBV28
abundance: -
d_gene: -
CDR3nt: TGTGCCAGCAGTTTCCTCCGGGGTATTAACACTGAAGCTTTCTTT
CDR3aa: CASSFLRGINTEAFF

j_gene: TRBJ2-7
v_gene: TRBV5-1
abundance: -
d_gene: -
CDR3nt: TGCGCCAGCAGCTTGACTAGCTCCGAGCAGTACTTC
CDR3aa: CASSLTSSEQYF

j_gene: TRBJ1-2
v_gene: TRBV29-1
abundance: -
d_gene: -
CDR3nt: TGCAGCGTTGAAGATTGGGGTGGCTACACCTTC
CDR3aa: CSVEDWGGYTF

j_gene: TRBJ2-7
v_gene: TRBV7-2
abundance: -
d_gene: -
CDR3nt: TGTGCCAGCAGTCTAGGGGTGGGGGAGCAGTACTTC
CDR3aa: CASSLGVGEQYF